The clone carrying this T cell receptor beta chain was counted at least ten times. This entry is derived from a study of neurological immune-mediated disorders. One entry per CDR3 protein results from TCRdb running MiXCR on the 5' RACE reads. The sample has over 60,000 distinct CDR3 sequences; around 5.2% are singletons. Germline loops: CDR1 SGHRS, CDR2 YFSETQ. This CDR3 has 18 amino acids. Trimming pared 5 bases from V and 0 bases from J, leaving 18 bases between. The unsorted libraries were prepared from 2 million PBMCs (stored at -80 C). J is TRBJ2-6 and V is TRBV5-1, with D maybe TRBD1 (6 bases). The receptor was derived from a woman aged 30 to 39 with multiple sclerosis. The source material was PBMCs. The DNA for the CDR3 is TGCGCCAGCAGATATCTGGACAGCTCCCTCTCTGGGGCCAACGTCCTGACTTTC. Translating it yields CASRYLDSSLSGANVLTF.